This T cell receptor beta chain came from a study of T cell responses to AZD1222 COVID-19 vaccine. This clone was recorded a few times. Antigen: not known. TCRdb's copy holds only in-frame clones and misses some; the assay was immunoSEQ multiplex PCR. The table includes about 150,000 clones, roughly nine tenths detected once. Overall study results and limits: Across the whole spike, CD4 TCRs peaked at regions 160-218 and 743-854. The donor cohort was predominantly white British with a female majority, and clonal diversity may have been underestimated. Of the AZD1222 recipients, only five or six were seropositive at baseline. Reports say nearly half of spike-specific TCRs go after unmutated variant regions.

The V gene's germline CDR1 is SGHTA and CDR2 FQGNSA. Trimming took off 1 base at V and 2 bases at J, with 6 bases between the two ends. The CDR3 runs to 14 residues. This chain joins TRBV7-2 and TRBJ1-5; D gene unclear. The receptor's source is an adult in good health. Sequences were derived from peripheral blood, sampled on day 0 of MenACWY control vaccination. CDR3 sequence: CASSLVVGNQPQHF. The CDR3 DNA is TGTGCCAGCAGCTTAGTTGTTGGCAATCAGCCCCAGCATTTT.